This TCR beta chain was found in a study of T cell repertoires in ileal Crohn's disease. Study background: Every patient was operated on for stricturing (about 60%) or penetrating (approximately 39%) complications. Roughly 470 nanograms of biopsy DNA per sample underwent TCRB immunosequencing. General observations from the study: Endoscopic recurrence occurred in every patient whose clonality exceeded 26.8%.

Measured with immunoSEQ multiplex PCR; TCRdb has only the in-frame clones, and not every one. Of 5,300 or so clones listed, 78% were seen once; the top ten hold roughly 6.7%. The time point is: proximal margin of the surgical specimen (macroscopically non-inflamed). CDR3 size: 16 residues. CDR1 is LGHNT, CDR2 FRNRAP, per germline. V lost 6 bases and J 6 bases, leaving 21 bases between the germline ends. In regard to this clone: The antigen is not known.

This rearrangement joins TRBV12-5 to TRBJ2-1; maybe TRBD2 (6 bases). The sequencing input was ileal tissue. This TCR was recovered from an adult with Crohn's disease. This CDR3 is CASGPRGAGLRNEQFF. DNA for the CDR3: TGTGCTAGTGGGCCCAGAGGGGCGGGGCTACGCAATGAGCAGTTCTTC.